The 9 T cell receptor beta chains reported below all come from one sample, sequenced in a study of immune reconstitution after stem cell transplant in scleroderma (dated by TCRdb to 2015 to 2018). Library method: RT-PCR. The run used an Illumina MiSeq. In-frame beta chains were kept once TCRdb had trimmed the public reads at Q25 with fastp and called clones with MiXCR. Each CDR3 protein gets just one entry, which takes the most common genes and DNA from the rows behind it. The sample contains 1,500 to 2,000 distinct CDR3 sequences, 3.6% of them found a single time. The top ten hold 15% of the sample. Sample collection occurred before or after autologous hematopoietic stem cell transplantation (not recorded which). Every receptor here comes from a male donor with systemic sclerosis.

V usage is TRBV5-1 and J usage is TRBJ2-3; D perhaps matches TRBD2 (6 bases). V was clipped by 2 bases and J by 4 bases, with 11 bases between them. This CDR3 comprises 14 residues. Germline CDR1 SGHRS, CDR2 YFSETQ. DNA for the CDR3: TGCGCCAGCAGCTTTGGGGGGACTGCAGATACGCAGTATTTT. This encodes CASSFGGTADTQYF.

Sample share makes this clonotype medium-sized (0.01 to 0.1%). CDR3 amino acids: CASKRNNEKLFF. The CDR3 coding sequence is TGTGCCAGCAAGCGGAATAATGAAAAACTGTTTTTT. The chain is built from TRBV6-6 and TRBJ1-4; no definite D call. This CDR3 spans 12 amino acids. V lost 7 bases, J lost 4 bases, and 7 bases lay in between. Germline V CDR1 and CDR2: MNHNY, SVGAGI (reference sequence).

This clonotype was picked up a small number of times. A much more abundant neighbour one base away suggests this may be a read error. The DNA of the CDR3 is TGTGCCAGCTTACCACCTACCAGTGGGAGTGAAAAACTGTTTTTT. Its protein product is CASLPPTSGSEKLFF. V gene TRBV18 combines with J gene TRBJ1-4, with D unclear. The CDR3 runs 15 residues. CDR1 KGHSH and CDR2 LQKENI come from the germline V gene.

This clonotype is labeled as large. This rearrangement joins TRBV5-5 to TRBJ2-1, with 7 bases lining up with TRBD2. Trimming cost V 3 bases and J 2 bases; bases outside gene matches: 11. Germline lookup yields CDR1 SGHKS and CDR2 YYEKEE (reference sequence). CDR3 length: 17 amino acids. The CDR3 region has the DNA TGTGCCAGCAGCTCCTTCGGAGCGGGGTTAACCTACAATGAGCAGTTCTTC. Translated: CASSSFGAGLTYNEQFF.

This clonotype ranks as medium-sized. The chain combines TRBV7-9 with TRBJ1-3; tentatively, D is TRBD1 (5 bases). Looked up from germline, CDR1 is SEHNR and CDR2 is FQNEAQ (reference sequence). The CDR3 is 15 residues long. Trimming removed 5 bases at V and 4 bases at J, with 15 bases between. This chain's CDR3 is CASSARGESGNTIYF. The CDR3 bases are TGTGCCAGCAGCGCCCGGGGGGAGTCAGGAAACACCATATATTTT.

This clonotype is labeled medium-sized (0.01 to 0.1%). CDR3 amino acids: CASSLAWGGDQPQHF. The CDR3 coding sequence is TGTGCCAGCAGCTTGGCATGGGGTGGGGATCAGCCCCAGCATTTT. The chain is built from TRBV5-6 and TRBJ1-5; D gene unclear. V lost 0 bases, J lost 5 bases, and 12 bases lay in between. The CDR3 runs 15 residues. Looked up from germline, CDR1 is SGHDT and CDR2 is YYEEEE.

V usage is TRBV5-1 and J usage is TRBJ2-7; 8 bases are shared with TRBD1. Per the germline V gene, CDR1 is SGHRS and CDR2 is YFSETQ. The ends lost 4 bases at V and 4 bases at J; junction bases unmatched: 16. The CDR3 length is 17 residues. CDR3 loop: CASSLLGGQGSIYEQYF. CDR3 DNA: TGCGCCAGCAGCCTGTTGGGCGGACAGGGCTCTATATACGAGCAGTACTTC.

By share, this clonotype counts as medium-sized. The chain recombines TRBV7-8 with TRBJ2-6, with D unresolved. This CDR3 is built from 14 residues. Trimming pared 5 bases from V and 11 bases from J, leaving 16 bases between. Germline values: CDR1 SGHVS, CDR2 FQNEAQ. CDR3 DNA sequence: TGTGCCAGCAGCATAGGACGGTCCTCGGACGTCCTGACTTTC. It specifies CASSIGRSSDVLTF.

By share, this clonotype counts as medium-sized. The chain couples TRBV7-3 to TRBJ1-6, with TRBD1 matching over 9 bases. There are 15 residues in the CDR3. Germline V CDR1 and CDR2: SGHTA, FQGTGA. The junction had 3 bases not matched to a gene; V was cut back by 3 bases and J by 6 bases. This chain's CDR3 is CASSLGTGTNSPLHF. Written as DNA, the CDR3 is TGTGCCAGCAGCTTGGGGACAGGGACTAATTCACCCCTCCACTTT.